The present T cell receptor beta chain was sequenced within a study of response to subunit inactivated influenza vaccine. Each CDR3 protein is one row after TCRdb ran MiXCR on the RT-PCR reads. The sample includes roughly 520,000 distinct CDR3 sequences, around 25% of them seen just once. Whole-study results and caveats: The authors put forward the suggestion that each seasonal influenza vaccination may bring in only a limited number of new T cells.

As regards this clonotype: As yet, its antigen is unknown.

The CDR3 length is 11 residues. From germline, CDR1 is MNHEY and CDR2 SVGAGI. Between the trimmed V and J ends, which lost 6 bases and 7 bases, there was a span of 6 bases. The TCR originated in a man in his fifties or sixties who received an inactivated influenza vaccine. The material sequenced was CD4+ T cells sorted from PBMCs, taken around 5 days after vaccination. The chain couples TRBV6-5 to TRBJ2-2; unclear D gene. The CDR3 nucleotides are TGTGCCAGCAGGGATTACGGGGAGCTGTTTTTT. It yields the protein CASRDYGELFF.